This T cell receptor beta chain stems from a study of Tregs in tolerant kidney transplant recipients. As for this clone: The CDR3 is cut off 3 residues early in the read; its end comes from the germline J gene.

The CDR3 spans 13 residues. V lost 4 bases to trimming and J lost 7 bases; unmatched junction nucleotides: 6. Germline CDR1 and CDR2: LGHDT and YNNKEL (reference sequence). Libraries were prepared by immunoSEQ multiplex PCR; TCRdb keeps only in-frame clonotypes and omits some of them. Recorded for this sample: roughly 5,700 clones. Related graft donors supplied nonmyeloablative bone marrow transplants, and mixed chimerism was transient. The receptor's source is a human patient who received a combined kidney and bone marrow transplant. Some T cells may originate from the graft donor. The material sequenced was CD4+ T cells from blood (PBMCs), taken 14 months after the transplant. The chain uses TRBV3-1 (or the pseudogene TRBV3-2) and TRBJ1-1; 7 bases align to TRBD1. CDR3 amino acids: CASSPTRGSEAFF. CDR3 bases read: TGTGCCAGCAGCCCCACCAGGGGGAGTGAA.